This TCR beta chain is drawn from a study of cytomegalovirus exposure and HLA in healthy donors. Background on the study: A subsequent analysis stated that the 100 to 150 validation repertoires were run on the same platform as the roughly 670 first-cohort repertoires. Study-level results: Under in vitro conditions, a few CMV-associated chains were confirmed as specific for CMV antigens.

Sequencing was performed with immunoSEQ multiplex PCR; in TCRdb, only in-frame clones are kept and a portion is missing. The sample consists of under 140,000 clones, about 92% of them appearing once. Between the trimmed V and J ends, which lost 3 bases and 8 bases, there was a span of 10 bases. CDR1 is KGHSH, CDR2 LQKENI, per germline. The length of the CDR3 is 12 residues. There are a few counts of this clone. Its antigen remains unidentified. Sequenced sample: PBMCs. The chain uses TRBV18 and TRBJ1-1; no reliable D call. The receptor was isolated from a woman aged 18-30 years in good health and CMV-seronegative. The CDR3 coding sequence is TGTGCCAGCTCACCCCGTATCGGGGAAGCTTTCTTT. Translating it yields CASSPRIGEAFF.